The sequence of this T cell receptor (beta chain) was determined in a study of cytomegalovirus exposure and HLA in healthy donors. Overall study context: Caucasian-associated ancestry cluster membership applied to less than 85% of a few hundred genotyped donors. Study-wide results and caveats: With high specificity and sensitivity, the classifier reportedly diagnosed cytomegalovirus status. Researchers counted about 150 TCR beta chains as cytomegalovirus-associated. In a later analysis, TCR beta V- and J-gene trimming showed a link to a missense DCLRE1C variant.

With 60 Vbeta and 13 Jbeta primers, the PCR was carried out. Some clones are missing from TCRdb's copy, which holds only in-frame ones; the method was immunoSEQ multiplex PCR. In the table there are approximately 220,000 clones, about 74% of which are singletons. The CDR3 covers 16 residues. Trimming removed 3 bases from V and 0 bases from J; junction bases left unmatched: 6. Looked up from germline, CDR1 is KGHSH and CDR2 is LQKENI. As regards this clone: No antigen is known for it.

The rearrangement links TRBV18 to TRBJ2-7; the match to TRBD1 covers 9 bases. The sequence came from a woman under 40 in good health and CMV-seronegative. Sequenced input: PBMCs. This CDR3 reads CASSPLDRGDSYEQYF. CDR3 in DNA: TGTGCCAGCTCACCCCTGGACAGGGGAGACTCCTACGAGCAGTACTTC.